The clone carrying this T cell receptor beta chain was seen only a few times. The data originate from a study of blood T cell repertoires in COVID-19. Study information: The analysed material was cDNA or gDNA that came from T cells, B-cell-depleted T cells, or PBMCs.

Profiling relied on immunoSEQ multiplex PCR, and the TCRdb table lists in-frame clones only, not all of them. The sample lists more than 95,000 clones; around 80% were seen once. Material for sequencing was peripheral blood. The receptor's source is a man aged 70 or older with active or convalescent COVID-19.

The CDR3 spells CASSTLLPRDRGPGNIQYF. For the CDR3, the DNA is TGTGCCAGCAGCACCTTACTGCCCAGGGACAGGGGGCCCGGGAACATTCAGTACTTC. V is TRBV21-1 and J is TRBJ2-4; the D call TRBD1 from the table was never checked on the DNA. TRBV21-1 is reported as a pseudogene. The CDR3 spans 19 residues.